The T cell receptor (beta chain) under discussion was sequenced for a study of beta chain features in type 1 diabetes. Findings of the study overall: In all four CD4+ subsets, TCRB CDR3 length was significantly, moderately reduced in type 1 diabetes. When cDNA is sequenced, cells with high TCR expression could be over-represented. Reduced insertions and increased deletions marked VDJ junctions in type 1 diabetes patients.

Sorted populations all had greater than 95% purity. CDR3 length: 13 amino acids. The trim removed 2 bases at V and 4 bases at J, leaving 2 bases unmatched. Germline V gives CDR1 SGHTA, CDR2 FQGNSA. To note about this clone: The antigen is not known. Other DNA sequences from this sample encode an identical CDR3 as well.

Sequencing targeted expressed TCRB transcripts, as all isolated RNA had been reverse transcribed. Using immunoSEQ multiplex PCR, the repertoire was profiled, and TCRdb retains in-frame clones only, with some absent. This table has roughly 400,000 clones, over 9% appearing once. Specimen: central memory CD4+ T cells from blood. The chain couples TRBV7-2 to TRBJ2-7; 7 bases agree with TRBD2. This clonotype originated in a man aged 25-40 years with type 1 diabetes. The CDR3 nucleotides read TGTGCCAGCAGCTTACTGGGGGGGTACGAGCAGTACTTC. Amino acid sequence: CASSLLGGYEQYF.